This T cell receptor (beta chain) originates from a study of cytomegalovirus exposure and HLA in healthy donors. There are 12 residues in the CDR3. The V gene lost 1 base and the J gene lost 3 bases, with 4 bases spanning the gap. CDR1 and CDR2 from the germline V gene are MDHEN and SYDVKM. Vbeta (60) and Jbeta (13) primers were used in the PCR. The data were produced by immunoSEQ multiplex PCR, yet TCRdb's version contains in-frame clones alone and is incomplete. The sample lists approximately 100,000 clones, 60% to 70% occurring once. The clonotype was recovered from a woman in her forties or fifties in good health and CMV-seronegative. The chain recombines TRBV28 with TRBJ2-7; D remains unclear. The specimen was PBMCs. CDR3 nucleotides: TGTGCCAGCAGTTTATCATTCTACGAGCAGTACTTC. Translated: CASSLSFYEQYF.